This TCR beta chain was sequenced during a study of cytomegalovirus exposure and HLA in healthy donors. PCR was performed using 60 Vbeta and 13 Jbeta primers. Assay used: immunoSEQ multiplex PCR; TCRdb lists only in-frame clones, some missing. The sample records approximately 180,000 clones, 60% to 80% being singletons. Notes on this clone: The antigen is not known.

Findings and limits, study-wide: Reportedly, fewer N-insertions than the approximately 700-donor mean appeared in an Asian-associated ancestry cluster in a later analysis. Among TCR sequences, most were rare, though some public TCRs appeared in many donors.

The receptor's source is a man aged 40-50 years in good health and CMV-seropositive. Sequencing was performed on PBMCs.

The CDR3 loop is CASTGLAGYNEQFF. The CDR3 DNA reads as TGTGCCAGCACCGGACTAGCGGGATACAATGAGCAGTTCTTC. This rearrangement joins TRBV2 to TRBJ2-1; TRBD2 matches 12 bases. CDR1 and CDR2 (germline): SNHLY, FYNNEI. CDR3 length: 14 amino acids. V lost 7 bases, J lost 4 bases, and 2 bases stayed unmatched.